The rows below give T cell receptor beta chains drawn from one sample of a study of T cell repertoires in cytomegalovirus infection. The antigens for these receptors are not known. TCRdb reanalysed the reads using MiXCR and keeps one entry per CDR3 protein. The sample holds 650,000 to 850,000 distinct CDR3 sequences, under 35% seen once. The starting material was cultured CD8+ T cells from PBMCs, obtained from culture after CMV antigen stimulation. The receptors come from a human donor in good health (CMV status not recorded). Some clones in this sample may be carry-over from other donors' samples. Both conserved end residues are part of each CDR3.

V	J	CDR3
TRBV5-8	TRBJ2-1	CASSQGTAREQFF
TRBV2	TRBJ2-4	CASISNIQYF
TRBV7-6	TRBJ2-2	CASSLEGGASFGELFF
TRBV19	TRBJ1-2	CASSMRDSRQANYGYTF
TRBV2	TRBJ2-4	CASSEASGGTLGAKNIQYF
TRBV7-2	TRBJ2-3	CASSLSPRIRRTVSTQYF
TRBV28	TRBJ2-1	CASSQTGKYNEQFF
TRBV6-2/TRBV6-3	TRBJ1-1	CASSQIRTPKEAFF
TRBV6-5	TRBJ1-2	CASSYGGGNYGYTF
TRBV4-1	TRBJ1-5	CASSQGGPRGQPQHF
TRBV5-6	TRBJ1-1	CASSLETSLQMNTEAFF
TRBV6-6	TRBJ2-3	CATTLRARVTDTQYF
TRBV6-5	TRBJ2-5	CASRGGSRAVWETQYF
TRBV6-2/TRBV6-3	TRBJ2-6	CASSYSRDLLTF
TRBV7-9	TRBJ1-2	CASSLAGTEHYGYTF
TRBV3-1	TRBJ2-4	CASSQEGAAKNIQYF
TRBV20-1	TRBJ2-2	CSAIPGRPNTGELFF
TRBV7-3	TRBJ1-2	CASSSDRGLEWYGYTF
TRBV11-2	TRBJ2-7	CASSLDLEGYEQYF
TRBV7-6	TRBJ2-6	CASSLERVQTAGANVLTF
TRBV28	TRBJ2-2	CAITTGGTGELFF
TRBV28	TRBJ2-5	CASRPTRLRETQYF
TRBV19	TRBJ1-5	CASSIYGDVGGFQPQHF
TRBV19	TRBJ2-1	CASSIVDGAGGEQFF
TRBV7-9	TRBJ2-5	CASSTPNRGQQETQYF
TRBV7-9	TRBJ2-5	CAIQNRAVQETQYF
TRBV7-9	TRBJ1-2	CASSSQTLRDGYTF
TRBV7-9	TRBJ1-2	CASSFGGGANYGYTF
TRBV20-1	TRBJ1-3	CSANRDPSSGNTIYF
TRBV6-2/TRBV6-3	TRBJ2-1	CASSHGGPQFF
TRBV10-3	TRBJ1-1	CAIRGTPPNTEAFF
TRBV6-2/TRBV6-3	TRBJ2-5	CASSYPSQETQYF
TRBV6-5	TRBJ2-5	CASSYSAGGPEETQYF
TRBV25-1	TRBJ1-2	CASKKQGNGYTF
TRBV25-1	TRBJ1-6	CASSEFDRTGGSPLHF
TRBV5-1	TRBJ1-1	CASSSQGAAFF
TRBV6-6	TRBJ2-1	CASSQKSDRGLFILNEQFF
TRBV5-6	TRBJ2-1	CASSLARGTKQFF
TRBV7-9	TRBJ1-6	CASSPSDRGRDSPLHF
TRBV7-3	TRBJ2-3	CASSSRVPDTQYF
TRBV7-6	TRBJ2-4	CASSLAGMNIQYF
TRBV27	TRBJ1-2	CASSGGGDSYTF
TRBV25-1	TRBJ2-5	CASSVWTAGETQYF
TRBV10-3	TRBJ1-2	CAALIGVEGRGAPAYGYTF
TRBV7-9	TRBJ2-1	CASSSPTGSSYNEQFF
TRBV4-1	TRBJ1-1	CASSLLEVVPGHPRAEAFF
TRBV7-2	TRBJ1-2	CASSVTDYGYTF
TRBV6-2/TRBV6-3	TRBJ1-1	CASSPSIGGAFF
TRBV2	TRBJ2-1	CASKRYSYNEQFF
TRBV6-2/TRBV6-3	TRBJ2-3	CASSYPPADTQYF
TRBV7-9	TRBJ2-4	CASSSAGAGWDIQYF
TRBV3-1	TRBJ2-1	CASSLQGYYNEQFF
TRBV29-1	TRBJ2-1	CSVAGLAGLNEQFF